This entry concerns a single T cell receptor beta chain. Its matching antigen is unknown. The data were taken from a study of T cell responses to AZD1222 COVID-19 vaccine. The CDR3 runs 18 residues. Germline V gene lookup returns CDR1 SGHAT and CDR2 FQNNGV. With 6 bases removed from V and 4 bases from J, the gap between germline ends came to 28 bases. Study results and caveats: Elevations in Spike-specific TCR breadth and depth followed administration of two AZD1222 doses. CD4 TCRs linked to vaccination spanned spike, dominating at 160-218 and 743-854. Repertoires were sampled only after the peak T cell response.

Method: immunoSEQ multiplex PCR; TCRdb's copy keeps in-frame clones and lacks some. Of some 130,000 clones in the sample, 85% to 95% were seen once. The receptor's source is an adult in good health. The source material was peripheral blood, sampled on day 0 of AZD1222 vaccination. V and J are TRBV11-2 and TRBJ2-7; D tentatively fits TRBD1 or TRBD2 (5 bases each). The CDR3: CASSSPRDRFTTLYEQYF. DNA of the CDR3: TGTGCCAGCAGTTCACCCAGGGACCGGTTTACGACCTTATACGAGCAGTACTTC.